These 27 T cell receptor beta chains originate from one sample sequenced in a study of blood T cell repertoires in COVID-19. Repertoires were generated with immunoSEQ multiplex PCR, while TCRdb's copy carries only in-frame clones and drops some. Of 350,000 to 550,000 clones in the sample, roughly 91% were seen once. Sequences were obtained from peripheral blood. The receptors were sampled from a young woman with acute or convalescent COVID-19.

In this sample, this clone turned up once. The chain couples TRBV9 to TRBJ2-5; 9 bases are shared with TRBD1. This CDR3 is built from 13 residues. Germline CDR1 is SGDLS and CDR2 is YYNGEE. Trimming removed 3 bases from V and 7 bases from J; junction bases left unmatched: 4. The CDR3 sequence is CASSGTGEWTQYF. CDR3 DNA: TGTGCCAGCAGCGGGACAGGGGAATGGACCCAGTACTTC.

The J gene is TRBJ1-4, the V gene TRBV6-5; TRBD1 matches at 7 bases. Looked up from germline, CDR1 is MNHEY and CDR2 is SVGAGI. Unmatched junction bases numbered 12, after V lost 6 bases and J lost 8 bases. This CDR3 contains 15 residues. DNA for the CDR3: TGTGCCAGCAGACGCGACAGGGTGGAGGGAGAAAAACTGTTTTTT. Residues: CASRRDRVEGEKLFF.

This clone was detected once. J is TRBJ1-2 and V is TRBV30; 7 bases map to TRBD1. V shed 1 base and J 5 bases; nucleotides not matched to a gene: 13. The CDR3 covers 16 residues. CDR1 and CDR2 from the germline V gene are GTSNPN and SVGIG (reference sequence). The CDR3 DNA is TGTGCCTGGAGTGCCAAATCCGGGACAGACAAATATGGCTACACCTTC. Protein sequence: CAWSAKSGTDKYGYTF.

The chain carries TRBV5-1 and TRBJ1-1; D possibly corresponds to TRBD1 (5 bases). This CDR3 spans 14 amino acids. V gave up 4 bases and J gave up 1 base, with 11 bases separating them. CDR1 is SGHRS, CDR2 YFSETQ, per germline. CDR3 loop: CASSMFTGNTEAFF. The CDR3 bases are TGCGCCAGCAGCATGTTTACAGGGAACACTGAAGCTTTCTTT.

This chain connects TRBV20-1 to TRBJ2-7; the D gene is possibly TRBD1 (6 bases). V shed 3 bases and J shed 0 bases, with 9 bases lying between them. Germline V gene lookup returns CDR1 DFQATT and CDR2 SNEGSKA (reference sequence). This CDR3 has 13 amino acids. The chain's CDR3 is CSASLDSSYEQYF. As DNA, the CDR3 is TGCAGTGCTAGTTTGGACAGCTCCTACGAGCAGTACTTC.

This clone was recorded only once. The CDR3 DNA reads as TGTGCCAGCAGCCGAGACCTGGATACGCAGTATTTT. Amino acid sequence: CASSRDLDTQYF. The chain is built from TRBV3-1 (or the pseudogene TRBV3-2) and TRBJ2-3; D unclear. V lost 4 bases and J lost 6, with 8 bases in between. Germline V gene data show CDR1 as LGHDT and CDR2 as YNNKEL (reference sequence). The CDR3 totals 12 residues.

The gene calls are TRBV5-1 and TRBJ2-5; D perhaps matches TRBD2 (5 bases). Trimming left V 3 bases short and J 5 bases short, with 14 bases between. The germline V gene has CDR1 SGHRS and CDR2 YFSETQ. CDR3 length equals 14 residues. CDR3 DNA: TGCGCCAGCAGCTCGGGGAGTAATAGGGAGACCCAGTACTTC. Translating gives CASSSGSNRETQYF.

This rearrangement joins TRBV18 to TRBJ2-2; a weak D match, TRBD1 (5 bases). The germline V gene has CDR1 KGHSH and CDR2 LQKENI. There are 16 residues in the CDR3. V gave up 2 bases and J gave up 0 bases, with 10 bases separating them. The chain's CDR3 is CASSPFDSANTGELFF. For the CDR3, the DNA is TGTGCCAGCTCACCATTCGACAGTGCGAACACCGGGGAGCTGTTTTTT.

This sequence joins TRBV7-2 and TRBJ1-5, with D possibly being TRBD1 (6 bases). Germline assignment: CDR1 SGHTA and CDR2 FQGNSA. The length of the CDR3 is 15 residues. Trimming shortened V by 1 base and J by 4 bases, and 11 bases separated the two germline ends. The CDR3 protein is CASSLGGGGNQPQHF. The CDR3 DNA follows: TGTGCCAGCAGCTTAGGAGGGGGAGGGAATCAGCCCCAGCATTTT.

This sequence joins TRBV29-1 and TRBJ1-2; D possibly corresponds to TRBD1 (5 bases). CDR1 and CDR2 (germline): SQVTM, ANQGSEA. Between the trimmed V and J ends, which lost 5 bases and 7 bases, there was a span of 20 bases. This CDR3 comprises 14 residues. CDR3 DNA sequence: TGCAGCGTTCGTTTCTTGGACGGGGGAATTGGCTACACCTTC. It codes for CSVRFLDGGIGYTF.

The J gene is TRBJ1-4, the V gene TRBV2; TRBD1 matches at 7 bases. V trimming: 5 bases; J trimming: 5 bases; junction bases outside the gene matches: 8. CDR3 length: 15 residues. The germline gives CDR1 SNHLY, CDR2 FYNNEI. The CDR3 nucleotides read TGTGCCAGCAGTTCGCGGTTGGGACAGAATGAAAAACTGTTTTTT. Protein product: CASSSRLGQNEKLFF.

The rearrangement links TRBV7-9 to TRBJ2-5, with 11 bases that match TRBD2. The CDR3 is 14 residues long. The ends lost 3 bases at V and 5 bases at J; junction bases unmatched: 2. Germline CDR1 SEHNR, CDR2 FQNEAQ (reference sequence). Here the CDR3 DNA reads TGTGCCAGCAGCTTTCGGACTAGCGGGGAGACCCAGTACTTC. Its translation is CASSFRTSGETQYF.

The V call is TRBV4-1, the J call TRBJ1-5, with D perhaps TRBD1 (6 bases). CDR3 length equals 15 residues. The V and J ends lost 2 bases and 7 bases respectively, with 15 bases between them. CDR1 MGHRA and CDR2 YSYEKL come from the germline V gene. CDR3 protein: CASSQQGIPAQPQHF. The CDR3 region has the DNA TGCGCCAGCAGCCAACAGGGGATCCCGGCCCAGCCCCAGCATTTT.

DNA for the CDR3: TGTGCCAGCAGCCCGCGGTCGTGGGACAGGGGAAGCTCCTACAATGAGCAGTTCTTC. Protein: CASSPRSWDRGSSYNEQFF. This chain connects TRBV11-3 to TRBJ2-1; the match to TRBD1 covers 10 bases. V trimming: 5 bases; J trimming: 0 bases; junction bases outside the gene matches: 13. CDR1 SGHNT and CDR2 YENEEA come from the germline V gene. This CDR3 spans 19 amino acids.

This clone has only one observation. V is TRBV30 and J is TRBJ1-1; D is perhaps TRBD1 (5 bases). Germline lookup yields CDR1 GTSNPN and CDR2 SVGIG (reference sequence). Trimming removed 1 base from V and 6 bases from J, with 9 bases in between. The CDR3 extends over 12 amino acids. The CDR3 DNA reads as TGTGCCTGGAGTGATGGGACTTCTGAAGCTTTCTTT. It translates to CAWSDGTSEAFF.

This sequence joins TRBV3-1 (or the pseudogene TRBV3-2) and TRBJ2-7; TRBD2 matches 10 bases. The trim removed 6 bases at V and 7 bases at J, leaving 9 bases unmatched. This CDR3 comprises 14 residues. CDR1 is LGHDT, CDR2 YNNKEL, per germline (reference sequence). CDR3 sequence reads: CASSLSSGGREQYF. CDR3 nucleotides: TGTGCCAGCAGTCTCTCTAGCGGGGGTCGGGAGCAGTACTTC.

The chain joins TRBV28 to TRBJ1-2; TRBD1 matches at 9 bases. The CDR3 length is 16 residues. J was trimmed by 3 bases and V by 3 bases; bases with no gene match: 8. Germline values: CDR1 MDHEN, CDR2 SYDVKM. CDR3 DNA: TGTGCCAGCAGTTTTCCCCACCGGACAGGGGACTATGGCTACACCTTC. It encodes CASSFPHRTGDYGYTF.

The chain is built from TRBV5-4 and TRBJ2-7, with TRBD2 identical over 7 bases. Germline V lookup: CDR1 SGHNT, CDR2 YYREEE (reference sequence). V shed 4 bases, J shed 4 bases, and the junction held 26 bases outside the gene matches. The CDR3 spans 20 residues. The CDR3 region has the DNA TGTGCCAGCAGCCCCACCTCAGCAGGCCAATTTGGGGAGGGGATATACGAGCAGTACTTC. Its translation is CASSPTSAGQFGEGIYEQYF. Full variable domain (remainder filled in from reference TRBV5-4 and TRBJ2-7): ETGVTQSPTHLIKTRGQQVTLRCSSQSGHNTVSWYQQALGQGPQFIFQYYREEENGRGNFPPRFSGLQFPNYSSELNVNALELDDSALYLCASSPTSAGQFGEGIYEQYFGPGTRLTVT.

This rearrangement joins TRBV7-3 to TRBJ1-1; TRBD1 might be the D (5 bases). The CDR3 covers 13 residues. The V end lost 5 bases, the J end lost 2 bases, and 9 bases lay between the germline ends. Germline V gives CDR1 SGHTA, CDR2 FQGTGA. The CDR3 nucleotides read TGTGCCAGCAGCGCAGACAGTAACACTGAAGCTTTCTTT. This gives the protein CASSADSNTEAFF.

The gene calls are TRBV7-3 and TRBJ2-6; D not certain. There are 15 residues in the CDR3. Germline CDR1 SGHTA, CDR2 FQGTGA. Trimming shortened V by 5 bases and J by 1 base, and 9 bases separated the two germline ends. The CDR3: CASSKPRSGANVLTF. In nucleotides, the CDR3 is TGTGCCAGCAGCAAACCACGGTCTGGGGCCAACGTCCTGACTTTC.

The chain has TRBV5-5 and TRBJ2-3; 8 nucleotides agree with TRBD1. Germline values: CDR1 SGHKS, CDR2 YYEKEE (reference sequence). The CDR3 is 16 residues long. Losses at the gene ends were 4 bases for V and 1 base for J; bases not matched to a gene: 8. This chain's CDR3 is CASSRGQVERTDTQYF. The CDR3, as DNA: TGTGCCAGCAGCCGGGGACAGGTCGAGCGCACAGATACGCAGTATTTT.

Only one count was recorded for this clone. The chain is built from TRBV9 and TRBJ2-2, with TRBD2 identical over 8 bases. V gave up 3 bases and J gave up 4 bases; unmatched junction bases: 11. This CDR3 region has 17 residues. In germline, CDR1 is SGDLS, CDR2 YYNGEE. CDR3: CASSAPTGGLVTGELFF. CDR3 coding DNA: TGTGCCAGCAGCGCCCCTACGGGGGGGCTTGTCACCGGGGAGCTGTTTTTT.

The chain has TRBV9 and TRBJ2-3; D might be TRBD2 (7 bases). This CDR3 is 17 amino acids long. Germline CDR1 reads SGDLS; CDR2 reads YYNGEE. The germline V and J ends were trimmed by 0 bases and 2 bases, with 16 bases remaining between them. The CDR3 here is CASSVGMRGRYTDTQYF. CDR3 DNA: TGTGCCAGCAGCGTAGGGATGCGGGGGCGGTACACAGATACGCAGTATTTT. Supplemented by reference TRBV9 and TRBJ2-3, the full variable domain reads DSGVTQTPKHLITATGQRVTLRCSPRSGDLSVYWYQQSLDQGLQFLIQYYNGEERAKGNILERFSAQQFPDLHSELNLSSLELGDSALYFCASSVGMRGRYTDTQYFGPGTRLTVL.

This clone was detected only once. This chain uses TRBV27 with TRBJ1-1; no reliable D call. Germline V gene lookup returns CDR1 MNHEY and CDR2 SMNVEV (reference sequence). V was shortened by 0 bases and J by 0 bases, with 17 bases between the two germline ends. This CDR3 contains 18 residues. This CDR3 reads CASSLSPPFRSMNTEAFF. DNA of the CDR3: TGTGCCAGCAGTTTATCCCCGCCGTTTAGGAGTATGAACACTGAAGCTTTCTTT.

V gene TRBV7-2 combines with J gene TRBJ2-1, with TRBD2 identical over 11 bases. Germline V gives CDR1 SGHTA, CDR2 FQGNSA. V lost 1 base to trimming and J lost 5 bases; unmatched junction nucleotides: 7. The CDR3 extends over 17 amino acids. CDR3 sequence reads: CASSLVPSGGYDNEQFF. The CDR3, as DNA: TGTGCCAGCAGCTTAGTACCTAGCGGGGGGTATGACAATGAGCAGTTCTTC.

The rearrangement joins TRBV27 to TRBJ2-2, with 12 nucleotides matching TRBD2. The CDR3 runs to 15 residues. Germline CDR1 is MNHEY and CDR2 is SMNVEV (reference sequence). V dropped 5 bases and J dropped 4; count of bases not matched to a gene: 2. The CDR3 DNA reads TGTGCCAGCAGTACACTAGCGGGGGGCACCGGGGAGCTGTTTTTT. The encoded protein is CASSTLAGGTGELFF.

This chain connects TRBV19 to TRBJ2-2; TRBD1 might be the D (5 bases). The CDR3 extends over 16 amino acids. The V gene's germline CDR1 is LNHDA and CDR2 SQIVND (reference sequence). The V gene lost 6 bases and the J gene lost 6 bases, with 20 bases spanning the gap. The CDR3 spells CASRFRVDSVPGELFF. DNA for the CDR3: TGTGCCAGTAGATTCAGGGTTGACTCGGTGCCCGGGGAGCTGTTTTTT.